Listed below are T cell receptor beta chains from one sample, sequenced in a study of blood T cell repertoires in COVID-19. The assay was immunoSEQ multiplex PCR, and TCRdb's table has in-frame clones only and misses some. Seen here are approximately 130,000 clones, 65% to 90% observed once, and the top ten hold about 2.5%. Sequences were obtained from PBMCs or T cells enriched from blood (not recorded which). Receptors were obtained from a woman in her forties or fifties who had recovered from COVID-19. The CDR3 runs from the conserved cysteine through the conserved F or W. The order of the fields is J gene, clone size, D gene, V gene, CDR3 DNA, CDR3 protein. The D gene is left open where the match is weak. Where a row states a size, it is once, few, many or the class of an expanded clone; other rows omit it.

j_gene: TRBJ1-2; abundance: few; d_gene: TRBD1; v_gene: TRBV29-1; CDR3nt: TGCAGCGTCCCGACAGGGGGGGACTATGGCTACACCTTC; CDR3aa: CSVPTGGDYGYTF
j_gene: TRBJ1-2; abundance: .; d_gene: .; v_gene: TRBV29-1; CDR3nt: TGCAGCGTCGCGGACAGCAAAAACTATGGCTACACCTTC; CDR3aa: CSVADSKNYGYTF
j_gene: TRBJ2-5; abundance: .; d_gene: .; v_gene: TRBV7-9; CDR3nt: TGTGCCAGCAGCCCGAGGGGGGAGACCCAGTACTTC; CDR3aa: CASSPRGETQYF
j_gene: TRBJ2-7; abundance: .; d_gene: TRBD1; v_gene: TRBV11-2; CDR3nt: TGTGCCAGCAGCCGGGGACAGGCCTCCTACGAGCAGTACTTC; CDR3aa: CASSRGQASYEQYF
j_gene: TRBJ2-3; abundance: .; d_gene: .; v_gene: TRBV7-9; CDR3nt: TGTGCCAGCAGCGGTAAGACCTCGGGGGAAGATACGCAGTATTTT; CDR3aa: CASSGKTSGEDTQYF
j_gene: TRBJ2-3; abundance: .; d_gene: TRBD2; v_gene: TRBV7-6; CDR3nt: TGTGCCAGCAGCTTTAGCGGGGGAGGCACAGATACGCAGTATTTT; CDR3aa: CASSFSGGGTDTQYF
j_gene: TRBJ2-1; abundance: .; d_gene: TRBD2; v_gene: TRBV27; CDR3nt: TGTGCCAGCAGTTACCTTAAGGTTAGCGGGGGCACCCGGTGGGGCAATGAGCAGTTCTTC; CDR3aa: CASSYLKVSGGTRWGNEQFF
j_gene: TRBJ1-1; abundance: .; d_gene: .; v_gene: TRBV12-5; CDR3nt: TGTGCTAGTGGTTTGGTAGTAGAGCGGAACACTGAAGCTTTCTTT; CDR3aa: CASGLVVERNTEAFF
j_gene: TRBJ1-4; abundance: .; d_gene: .; v_gene: TRBV11-3; CDR3nt: TGTGCCAGCAGATCCGGGGGTGAAAAACTGTTTTTT; CDR3aa: CASRSGGEKLFF
j_gene: TRBJ2-7; abundance: few; d_gene: .; v_gene: TRBV5-8; CDR3nt: TGTGCCAGCAGCTTGGAAAGCAGGGAATCCGCCGAGCAGTACTTC; CDR3aa: CASSLESRESAEQYF
j_gene: TRBJ1-2; abundance: .; d_gene: TRBD1; v_gene: TRBV30; CDR3nt: TGTGCCTGGAGGGAGACAGGGGGCCCCTATGGCTACACCTTC; CDR3aa: CAWRETGGPYGYTF
j_gene: TRBJ2-1; abundance: .; d_gene: TRBD1; v_gene: TRBV5-4; CDR3nt: TGTGCCAGCAGCGCAGGGACAGGTCGACTCGAGCAGTTCTTC; CDR3aa: CASSAGTGRLEQFF
j_gene: TRBJ2-1; abundance: .; d_gene: TRBD1; v_gene: TRBV6-5; CDR3nt: TGTGCCAGCAGTTACGGACAGGGGGCAAGTGAGCAGTTCTTC; CDR3aa: CASSYGQGASEQFF
j_gene: TRBJ1-4; abundance: .; d_gene: .; v_gene: TRBV5-1; CDR3nt: TGCGCCAGCAGCTTGGTTGCGGGGCCAAATGAAAAACTGTTTTTT; CDR3aa: CASSLVAGPNEKLFF
j_gene: TRBJ1-2; abundance: .; d_gene: TRBD1; v_gene: TRBV18; CDR3nt: TGTGCCAGCTCAGGTTCCCGGGACAGTTATGGCTACACCTTC; CDR3aa: CASSGSRDSYGYTF
j_gene: TRBJ2-1; abundance: .; d_gene: .; v_gene: TRBV9; CDR3nt: TGTGCCAGCAGCCAAAATTACAATGAGCAGTTCTTC; CDR3aa: CASSQNYNEQFF
j_gene: TRBJ1-6; abundance: .; d_gene: TRBD1; v_gene: TRBV7-2; CDR3nt: TGTGCCAGCAGCGCGGGGACAGGGAGGAATTCACCCCTCCACTTT; CDR3aa: CASSAGTGRNSPLHF
j_gene: TRBJ2-7; abundance: .; d_gene: .; v_gene: TRBV19; CDR3nt: TGTGCCAGTAGTCCCCCGTACAACTACGAGCAGTACTTC; CDR3aa: CASSPPYNYEQYF
j_gene: TRBJ2-2; abundance: .; d_gene: .; v_gene: TRBV5-1; CDR3nt: TGCGCCAGCAGCTTGGAGATGCGGGGGAACACCGGGGAGCTGTTTTTT; CDR3aa: CASSLEMRGNTGELFF
j_gene: TRBJ1-3; abundance: few; d_gene: .; v_gene: TRBV9; CDR3nt: TGTGCCAGCAGCCCTCGGACAGCCTCTGGAAACACCATATATTTT; CDR3aa: CASSPRTASGNTIYF
j_gene: TRBJ1-2; abundance: .; d_gene: .; v_gene: TRBV10-2; CDR3nt: TGCGCCAGCAGTGAGTCGTGGGACTCAGTTGGCTACACCTTC; CDR3aa: CASSESWDSVGYTF
j_gene: TRBJ1-1; abundance: .; d_gene: .; v_gene: TRBV3-1/TRBV3-2; CDR3nt: TGTGCCAGCAGCTTCAGGGAGAACACTGAAGCTTTCTTT; CDR3aa: CASSFRENTEAFF
j_gene: TRBJ2-7; abundance: .; d_gene: .; v_gene: TRBV5-6; CDR3nt: TGTGCCAGCAGTCCGACAGGACCATACGAGCAGTACTTC; CDR3aa: CASSPTGPYEQYF
j_gene: TRBJ2-7; abundance: .; d_gene: TRBD2; v_gene: TRBV6-5; CDR3nt: TGTGCCAGCAGAATGGAACCGGGGGGGGCGTACGAGCAGTACTTC; CDR3aa: CASRMEPGGAYEQYF
j_gene: TRBJ2-1; abundance: .; d_gene: TRBD1; v_gene: TRBV5-4; CDR3nt: TGTGCCAGCAGCTCTGATTTGGACAGGGGGCGCGGGGCTGAGCAGTTCTTC; CDR3aa: CASSSDLDRGRGAEQFF
j_gene: TRBJ2-5; abundance: .; d_gene: .; v_gene: TRBV6-2/TRBV6-3; CDR3nt: TGTGCCAGCAGCCCACTAGAATATGGGACCCAGTACTTC; CDR3aa: CASSPLEYGTQYF
j_gene: TRBJ1-1; abundance: few; d_gene: .; v_gene: TRBV28; CDR3nt: TGTGCCAGCAGCCCCGGACAGCCGAACACTGAAGCTTTCTTT; CDR3aa: CASSPGQPNTEAFF
j_gene: TRBJ1-5; abundance: .; d_gene: TRBD1; v_gene: TRBV6-5; CDR3nt: TGTGCCAGCAGGACAGGGGGCTATAGCAATCAGCCCCAGCATTTT; CDR3aa: CASRTGGYSNQPQHF
j_gene: TRBJ2-1; abundance: .; d_gene: .; v_gene: TRBV6-2/TRBV6-3; CDR3nt: TGTGCCAGCAGTTACTCGAAGGGGGCGCGGGGCAATGAGCAGTTCTTC; CDR3aa: CASSYSKGARGNEQFF
j_gene: TRBJ1-5; abundance: .; d_gene: .; v_gene: TRBV4-1; CDR3nt: TGCGCCAGCAGCCGAGAAAGCCAAAATAGCAATCAGCCCCAGCATTTT; CDR3aa: CASSRESQNSNQPQHF
j_gene: TRBJ2-1; abundance: .; d_gene: .; v_gene: TRBV3-1/TRBV3-2; CDR3nt: TGTGCCAGCAGCCAAGAGTGGTTGGGGGGGGCCCACAATGAGCAGTTCTTC; CDR3aa: CASSQEWLGGAHNEQFF
j_gene: TRBJ1-5; abundance: once; d_gene: TRBD1; v_gene: TRBV3-1/TRBV3-2; CDR3nt: TGTGCCAGCAGCCAAGATCTGCAGGGGGTGAGCAATCAGCCCCAGCATTTT; CDR3aa: CASSQDLQGVSNQPQHF
j_gene: TRBJ2-5; abundance: .; d_gene: TRBD2; v_gene: TRBV6-6; CDR3nt: TGTGCCAGCAGTCCGGTGGGGGCGGGGGGCCACCAAGAGACCCAGTACTTC; CDR3aa: CASSPVGAGGHQETQYF
j_gene: TRBJ1-4; abundance: .; d_gene: .; v_gene: TRBV5-4; CDR3nt: TGTGCCAGCAGCTCTTCCCGTGCGGGGCCGGGTGAAAAACTGTTTTTT; CDR3aa: CASSSSRAGPGEKLFF
j_gene: TRBJ2-3; abundance: .; d_gene: TRBD2; v_gene: TRBV7-9; CDR3nt: TGTGCCAGCATCAGCGGGGGGAACACAGATACGCAGTATTTT; CDR3aa: CASISGGNTDTQYF
j_gene: TRBJ1-1; abundance: few; d_gene: .; v_gene: TRBV7-3; CDR3nt: TGTGCCAGCAGCCGAGAGTCGAACACTGAAGCTTTCTTT; CDR3aa: CASSRESNTEAFF
j_gene: TRBJ2-1; abundance: few; d_gene: .; v_gene: TRBV30; CDR3nt: TGTGCCTGGAGGGTTAGGCGGTACAATGAGCAGTTCTTC; CDR3aa: CAWRVRRYNEQFF
j_gene: TRBJ2-3; abundance: .; d_gene: TRBD1; v_gene: TRBV10-1; CDR3nt: TGCGCCAGCAGTGAGGCAGGGGGCCTGTCAGATACGCAGTATTTT; CDR3aa: CASSEAGGLSDTQYF
j_gene: TRBJ2-5; abundance: .; d_gene: TRBD1; v_gene: TRBV11-2; CDR3nt: TGTGCCAGCAGCCCATCGACAGGGTGGCAAGAGACCCAGTACTTC; CDR3aa: CASSPSTGWQETQYF
j_gene: TRBJ2-7; abundance: .; d_gene: .; v_gene: TRBV6-5; CDR3nt: TGTGCCAGCAGTTCCATGACAAAGAGCTCCTACGAGCAGTACTTC; CDR3aa: CASSSMTKSSYEQYF
j_gene: TRBJ2-4; abundance: .; d_gene: TRBD2; v_gene: TRBV4-1; CDR3nt: TGCGCCAGCAGCCAAGAAAACGGGGGGGCAGACGTAGCCAAAAACATTCAGTACTTC; CDR3aa: CASSQENGGADVAKNIQYF
j_gene: TRBJ2-7; abundance: few; d_gene: .; v_gene: TRBV21-1; CDR3nt: TGTGCCAGCCCCGGGGGAGGACAGGGTCGGGGGTCCGACGAGCAGTACTTC; CDR3aa: CASPGGGQGRGSDEQYF